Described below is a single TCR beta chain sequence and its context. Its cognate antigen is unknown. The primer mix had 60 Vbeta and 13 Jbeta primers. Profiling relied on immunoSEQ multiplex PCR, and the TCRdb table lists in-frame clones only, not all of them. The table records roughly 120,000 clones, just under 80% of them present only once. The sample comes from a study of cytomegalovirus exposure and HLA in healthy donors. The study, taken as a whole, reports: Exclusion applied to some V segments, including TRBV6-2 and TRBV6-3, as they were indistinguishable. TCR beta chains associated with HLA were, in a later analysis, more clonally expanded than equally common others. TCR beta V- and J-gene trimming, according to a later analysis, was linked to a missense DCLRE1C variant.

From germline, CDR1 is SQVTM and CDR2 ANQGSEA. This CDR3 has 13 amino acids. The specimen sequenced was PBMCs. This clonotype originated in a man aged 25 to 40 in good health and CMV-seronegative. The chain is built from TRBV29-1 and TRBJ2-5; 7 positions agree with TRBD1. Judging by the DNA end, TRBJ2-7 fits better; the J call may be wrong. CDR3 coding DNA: TGCAGCGTCGGACAGGACATCGGTTACGAGCAGTACTTC. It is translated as CSVGQDIGYEQYF.